The clone carrying this T cell receptor (beta chain) was seen repeatedly, ten times or more. The data are from a study of blood T cell repertoires in COVID-19. Turning to the study itself: Italy, Spain and the United States were the sources of the convalescent and acute COVID-19 samples.

Authors' data handling: Amplification from reference gene primers served as the basis for estimated nucleated cell counts. Measured with immunoSEQ multiplex PCR; TCRdb has only the in-frame clones, and not every one. The V and J calls and the clone size are those of that table, but D and trimming were determined from the DNA. The data hold roughly 120,000 clones, with around 80% observed a single time. This receptor was identified in an elderly woman with acute or convalescent COVID-19. Sequencing input: peripheral blood.

CDR3 sequence (DNA): TGCGCCAGCAGCCAAGACAGTCGCTGGGGCCACGACGAGCAGTACTTC. This encodes CASSQDSRWGHDEQYF. The chain uses TRBV4-3 and TRBJ2-7; the D gene is possibly TRBD1 (5 bases). CDR3 length equals 16 residues. The germline CDR1 and CDR2 sequences are LGHNA and YSLEER. V lost 0 bases, J lost 5 bases, and 17 bases lay in between.